This T cell receptor (beta chain) was captured by sequencing in a study of blood T cell repertoires in COVID-19. As for the study in general: The study drew acute and convalescent COVID-19 samples from the United States, Italy and Spain.

This CDR3 region has 16 residues. Looked up from germline, CDR1 is KGHDR and CDR2 is SFDVKD. The V and J ends lost 9 bases and 2 bases, in that order; junction bases with no gene match: 12. How the authors handled the data: Reference gene primer amplification gave estimated nucleated cell counts. Repertoires were generated with immunoSEQ multiplex PCR, while TCRdb's copy carries only in-frame clones and drops some. V, J and clone size are those of that table, while D and trimming were read from the DNA. In the table there are fewer than 250,000 clones, roughly 85% of which are singletons. This TCR derives from a woman in her thirties or forties with active or convalescent COVID-19. Sequenced: peripheral blood. The chain employs TRBV24-1 and TRBJ2-3, with 8 bases matching TRBD2. CDR3 residues: CATYNQLAAPTDTQYF. CDR3 DNA sequence: TGTGCCACCTATAATCAACTAGCGGCTCCCACAGATACGCAGTATTTT.